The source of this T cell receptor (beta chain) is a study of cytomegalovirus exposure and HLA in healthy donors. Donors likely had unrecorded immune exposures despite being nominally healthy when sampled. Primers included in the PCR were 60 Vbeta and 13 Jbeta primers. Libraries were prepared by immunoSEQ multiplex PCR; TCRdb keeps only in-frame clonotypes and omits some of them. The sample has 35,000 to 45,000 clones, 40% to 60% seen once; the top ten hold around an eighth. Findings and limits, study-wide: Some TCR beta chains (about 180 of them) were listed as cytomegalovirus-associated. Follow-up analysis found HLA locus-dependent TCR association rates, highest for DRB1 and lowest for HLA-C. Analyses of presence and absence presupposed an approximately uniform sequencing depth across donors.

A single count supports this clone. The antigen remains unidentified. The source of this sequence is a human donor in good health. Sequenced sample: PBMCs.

As DNA, the CDR3 is TGTGCCAGCAGCAGGGGACAGTTCTACAATGAGCAGTTCTTC. Its translation is CASSRGQFYNEQFF. This chain joins TRBV5-6 and TRBJ2-1, with 7 bases fitting TRBD1. V dropped 4 bases and J dropped 3; count of bases not matched to a gene: 4. The CDR3 runs to 14 residues. CDR1 is SGHDT and CDR2 is YYEEEE in the germline V gene. Looking up the rest from reference TRBV5-6 and TRBJ2-1 gives the full variable domain: DAGVTQSPTHLIKTRGQQVTLRCSPKSGHDTVSWYQQALGQGPQFIFQYYEEEERQRGNFPDRFSGHQFPNYSSELNVNALLLGDSALYLCASSRGQFYNEQFFGPGTRLTVL.